This TCR beta chain is drawn from a study of PD-L1 blockade in urothelial cancer. CDR1 is SGDLS, CDR2 YYNGEE, per germline. Trimming took 2 bases from V and 5 from J; bases not matched to a gene: 3. The CDR3 extends over 14 amino acids. By sample share, this clone is medium-sized (0.01 to 0.1%). The table came from immunoSEQ multiplex PCR; TCRdb's copy has only in-frame clones and leaves some out. The table includes tens of thousands of clones, more than 75% detected once. This sample comprised PBMCs, obtained around atezolizumab (anti-PD-L1) treatment. This TCR came from a man in his 70s with urothelial cancer. The chain links TRBV9 to TRBJ1-4; the match to TRBD1 covers 7 bases. CDR3 region: CASSVGTANEKLFF. For the CDR3, the DNA is TGTGCCAGCAGCGTGGGGACAGCAAATGAAAAACTGTTTTTT. The variable domain in full, completed from reference TRBV9 and TRBJ1-4, reads DSGVTQTPKHLITATGQRVTLRCSPRSGDLSVYWYQQSLDQGLQFLIQYYNGEERAKGNILERFSAQQFPDLHSELNLSSLELGDSALYFCASSVGTANEKLFFGSGTQLSVL.